The 22 T cell receptor beta chains reported below all come from one sample, sequenced in a study of T cells after yellow fever vaccination. Using its own MiXCR run on the 5' RACE reads, TCRdb lists one record per CDR3 protein. The sample has about 320,000 distinct CDR3 sequences; around an eighth are singletons. The specimen was CD4+ T cells sorted from PBMCs, collected 15 days after the yellow fever booster vaccination. The receptors derive from a man aged 18 to 35 who received the YFV17D yellow fever vaccine.

This clonotype was counted at least ten times. The chain combines TRBV7-3 with TRBJ2-1; TRBD2 aligns across 13 bases. CDR1 and CDR2 from the germline V gene are SGHTA and FQGTGA. The CDR3 covers 15 residues. Trimming took 3 bases from V and 10 from J; bases not matched to a gene: 6. As DNA, the CDR3 is TGTGCCAGCAGCTTGGGACTAGCGGGGCTTGGGGAGCAGTTCTTC. Protein: CASSLGLAGLGEQFF.

This clonotype occurred many times. The V gene is TRBV11-2, the J gene TRBJ2-5, with D perhaps TRBD1 (6 bases). Trimming cost V 1 base and J 11 bases, with 14 bases left between them. Germline V gives CDR1 SGHAT, CDR2 FQNNGV. CDR3 length equals 13 residues. The CDR3 region has the DNA TGTGCCAGCAGCTTAGGTGGGGGCGCGAGTCAGTACTTC. Amino acid sequence: CASSLGGGASQYF.

In this sample, this clonotype turned up a few times. The chain has TRBV9 and TRBJ2-2, with D possibly being TRBD2 (5 bases). V lost 4 bases, J lost 5 bases, and 12 bases lay in between. The germline CDR1 and CDR2 sequences are SGDLS and YYNGEE. The CDR3 contains 14 residues. The DNA of the CDR3 is TGTGCCAGCAGCCGGACGGGGATGACCGGGGAGCTGTTTTTT. Protein product: CASSRTGMTGELFF.

The chain couples TRBV5-4 to TRBJ2-3; TRBD1 matches at 7 bases. CDR1 and CDR2 (germline): SGHNT, YYREEE (reference sequence). J was trimmed by 3 bases and V by 0 bases; bases with no gene match: 4. This CDR3 is 15 amino acids long. In nucleotides, the CDR3 is TGTGCCAGCAGCTTGGAGCTGACAGGGACAGATACGCAGTATTTT. Translated, it gives CASSLELTGTDTQYF.

The CDR3 DNA is TGTGCCAGCAGCTCCGGACTAGCGGGGGGAGAGACCCAGTACTTC. It is translated as CASSSGLAGGETQYF. The chain joins TRBV9 to TRBJ2-5, with 14 bases that match TRBD2. The length of the CDR3 is 15 residues. Germline CDR1 SGDLS, CDR2 YYNGEE. V was pared by 4 bases and J by 4 bases, with 3 bases of the junction left unmatched.

In this sample, this clonotype turned up a few times. The genes are TRBV18 and TRBJ2-2, with 7 nucleotides matching TRBD1. Trimming cost V 3 bases and J 4 bases; bases outside gene matches: 5. The CDR3 contains 15 residues. Germline CDR1 and CDR2: KGHSH and LQKENI. CDR3 sequence (DNA): TGTGCCAGCTCACCGACAGGGTCGGGCACCGGGGAGCTGTTTTTT. Translated: CASSPTGSGTGELFF.

The gene calls are TRBV7-2 and TRBJ2-3; no reliable D call. Germline V gives CDR1 SGHTA, CDR2 FQGNSA. The CDR3 totals 12 residues. The ends were cut back, 2 bases at V and 5 bases at J, with 5 bases in the middle. CDR3 sequence: CASSLKEDTQYF. CDR3 coding DNA: TGTGCCAGCAGCTTAAAAGAAGATACGCAGTATTTT.

This clonotype was picked up a small number of times. J is TRBJ2-3 and V is TRBV6-6, with TRBD1 matching over 8 bases. The CDR3 runs to 15 residues. The junction had 4 bases not matched to a gene; V was cut back by 2 bases and J by 3 bases. Per the germline V gene, CDR1 is MNHNY and CDR2 is SVGAGI (reference sequence). The CDR3 here is CASSYQGARTDTQYF. The CDR3 DNA is TGTGCCAGCAGTTACCAGGGGGCTCGGACAGATACGCAGTATTTT.

This clonotype was seen at least ten times. CDR3 loop: CASSRGAGETQYF. The DNA for the CDR3 is TGTGCCAGCAGCCGGGGGGCGGGGGAGACCCAGTACTTC. The chain employs TRBV9 and TRBJ2-5; maybe TRBD2 (7 bases). Germline lookup yields CDR1 SGDLS and CDR2 YYNGEE. This CDR3 comprises 13 residues. V was shortened by 4 bases and J by 5 bases, with 12 bases between the two germline ends.

The gene calls are TRBV6-2 or TRBV6-3 and TRBJ1-4; TRBD1 matches at 8 bases. CDR3 length: 15 amino acids. Germline V gives CDR1 MNHEY, CDR2 SVGEGT. V shed 7 bases and J 8 bases; nucleotides not matched to a gene: 12. CDR3 in DNA: TGTGCCAGCAAGACACACGGGACAGGCGAGGAAAAACTGTTTTTT. Protein product: CASKTHGTGEEKLFF.

V is TRBV27 and J is TRBJ2-1; a weak D match, TRBD1 (6 bases). CDR1 and CDR2 from the germline V gene are MNHEY and SMNVEV (reference sequence). CDR3 size: 12 residues. The V gene lost 6 bases and the J gene lost 12 bases, with 15 bases spanning the gap. This chain's CDR3 is CASSQGSQRQFF. CDR3 DNA sequence: TGTGCCAGCAGCCAGGGGTCGCAAAGGCAGTTCTTC.

This clonotype has more than one count but fewer than ten. V and J are TRBV24-1 and TRBJ2-3; possible D gene TRBD2, 6 bases. This CDR3 comprises 17 residues. The germline CDR1 and CDR2 sequences are KGHDR and SFDVKD. Between the trimmed V and J ends, which lost 6 bases and 0 bases, there was a span of 18 bases. The CDR3 region is CATSSSRSGTSTDTQYF. CDR3 coding DNA: TGTGCCACCAGTTCCTCTAGGTCAGGGACTAGCACAGATACGCAGTATTTT.

There are a few counts of this clonotype. CDR3 DNA sequence: TGTGCCAGCTCACCTCCGGCCTCCCACCAAGAGACCCAGTACTTC. Translation gives CASSPPASHQETQYF. V usage is TRBV18 and J usage is TRBJ2-5; D unclear. The CDR3 totals 15 residues. Trimming left V 3 bases short and J 0 bases short, with 11 bases between. Germline V gives CDR1 KGHSH, CDR2 LQKENI.

The table lists this clonotype with a few counts. The chain is built from TRBV7-9 and TRBJ2-7; D might be TRBD1 (6 bases). There are 13 residues in the CDR3. V shed 5 bases and J shed 2 bases, with 10 bases lying between them. Germline V gene data show CDR1 as SEHNR and CDR2 as FQNEAQ (reference sequence). CDR3 in amino acids: CASSQGPTYEQYV. CDR3 bases: TGTGCCAGCAGCCAGGGGCCAACCTACGAGCAGTACGTC.

This clonotype has a handful of counts. This rearrangement joins TRBV11-2 to TRBJ2-3; TRBD1 aligns across 12 bases. The CDR3 totals 17 residues. V gave up 1 base and J gave up 8 bases; unmatched junction bases: 10. CDR1 SGHAT and CDR2 FQNNGV come from the germline V gene. CDR3 sequence reads: CASSLVLGQGATPTQYF. In DNA, the CDR3 is TGTGCCAGCAGCTTAGTTTTGGGACAGGGGGCCACTCCTACGCAGTATTTT.

This clonotype was detected ten times or more. V is TRBV5-1 and J is TRBJ2-1, with 11 bases aligning to TRBD2. There are 16 residues in the CDR3. V was clipped by 7 bases and J by 4 bases; unmatched bases: 10. The germline V gene has CDR1 SGHRS and CDR2 YFSETQ. The chain's CDR3 is CASQLLTSGGYNEQFF. As DNA, the CDR3 is TGCGCCAGCCAGTTACTTACTAGCGGGGGATACAATGAGCAGTTCTTC.

This chain links TRBV7-2 with TRBJ1-5; tentative D call: TRBD1 (5 bases). Germline V gene sequence: CDR1 SGHTA, CDR2 FQGNSA. Trimming stripped 1 base from V and 6 bases from J, with 10 bases between. The length of the CDR3 is 14 residues. The CDR3 nucleotides are TGTGCCAGCAGCTTAGGGGCGGGGACTCAGCCCCAGCATTTT. This translates into CASSLGAGTQPQHF.

The CDR3 here is CASSYGLGRGNTIYF. In DNA, the CDR3 is TGTGCCAGCAGTTACGGATTGGGCAGAGGAAACACCATATATTTT. The chain carries TRBV6-5 and TRBJ1-3; D gene unclear. The germline gives CDR1 MNHEY, CDR2 SVGAGI. V lost 2 bases and J lost 4, with 12 bases in between. This CDR3 comprises 15 residues.

This clonotype occurred many times. The chain combines TRBV4-2 with TRBJ2-7; D not certain. Germline-derived CDR1 and CDR2 are LGHNA and YNFKEQ. There are 15 residues in the CDR3. V was cut by 1 base and J by 5 bases, with 15 bases left in between. The CDR3 is CASSQAASRSHEQYF. The CDR3 region has the DNA TGTGCCAGCAGCCAAGCTGCTTCGAGGTCTCACGAGCAGTACTTC.

A word on this clonotype: This may stem from a read error, because a much larger clone lies one nucleotide away. Since the CDR3 does not end with the conserved phenylalanine or tryptophan, this likely comes from a read error. V gene TRBV12-3 or TRBV12-4 combines with J gene TRBJ2-3; D is possibly TRBD2 (6 bases). This CDR3 region has 15 residues. V dropped 8 bases and J dropped 1 base, with 16 bases sitting between them. The CDR3 bases are TGTGCCAGCGGGAGACCAGGCGGGGGCACAGATACGCAGTATTTA. Translated: CASGRPGGGTDTQYL.

The rearrangement uses TRBV29-1 and TRBJ1-1; D is possibly TRBD1 (6 bases). Deletions cut 2 bases from V and 4 bases from J, with 14 bases between. This CDR3 region has 14 residues. Germline V gene sequence: CDR1 SQVTM, CDR2 ANQGSEA. In DNA, the CDR3 is TGCAGCGTTGAACCCGACAGGATGAGCACTGAAGCTTTCTTT. Residues: CSVEPDRMSTEAFF.

V is TRBV7-2 and J is TRBJ1-5, with 8 bases that match TRBD1. Unmatched junction bases numbered 8, after V lost 4 bases and J lost 0 bases. The CDR3 runs 17 residues. CDR1 is SGHTA, CDR2 FQGNSA, per germline. The CDR3 here is CASSSRTGFYSNQPQHF. Here the CDR3 DNA reads TGTGCCAGCAGCTCAAGGACAGGGTTTTATAGCAATCAGCCCCAGCATTTT. The variable domain in full, completed from reference TRBV7-2 and TRBJ1-5, reads GAGVSQSPSNKVTEKGKDVELRCDPISGHTALYWYRQSLGQGLEFLIYFQGNSAPDKSGLPSDRFSAERTGGSVSTLTIQRTQQEDSAVYLCASSSRTGFYSNQPQHFGDGTRLSIL.